This T cell receptor (beta chain) was sequenced in a study of T cell repertoires in cytomegalovirus infection. Germline CDR1 is LNHDA and CDR2 is SQIVND (reference sequence). Deletions cut 3 bases from V and 3 bases from J, with 3 bases between. This CDR3 spans 12 amino acids. This clonotype has more than one count but fewer than ten. Its specificity is unknown. TCRdb reprocessed the reads via MiXCR and lists one record per CDR3 protein. The table records 650,000 to 900,000 distinct CDR3 sequences, around a third of them present only once. This rearrangement joins TRBV19 to TRBJ2-1; D is ambiguous. Sequencing was performed on cultured CD8+ T cells from PBMCs, taken from culture after CMV antigen stimulation. The clonotype was recovered from a human donor in good health (CMV status not recorded). Some clones in this sample may be carry-over from other donors' samples. CDR3: CASSMGYNEQFF. Here the CDR3 DNA reads TGTGCCAGTAGTATGGGCTACAATGAGCAGTTCTTC.